This TCR beta chain was sequenced for a study of read filtering for tumor transcriptome and immune sequencing. About the study: Mean patient age was roughly 66 years, range 47 to 80; around 16 male, 14 to 15 female. DNase treatment preceded whole-transcriptome library preparation. General observations from the study: Correlation between methods rose after single-read clonotypes were removed.

Concerning this clonotype itself: The antigen is not known. A much larger clone sits a single nucleotide away, making a read error possible.

This library used about 360 ng RNA and molecular barcoded adaptors spanning alpha/delta and beta/gamma chains. TCRdb fed the reads into MiXCR, producing one record per CDR3 protein. The profile shows around 130,000 distinct CDR3 sequences, roughly 13% of them singletons. Germline V gene data show CDR1 as SGHAT and CDR2 as FQDESV (reference sequence). This CDR3 has 15 amino acids. The V gene end was trimmed by 0 bases and the J gene end by 4 bases; junction bases not matched to a gene: 5. The J gene is TRBJ1-2, the V gene TRBV11-1, with 7 bases aligning to TRBD1. The TCR originated in a donor over 35 with multiple myeloma. Sequenced material: a population of CD138-negative cells sorted from bone marrow. The CDR3 nucleotides are TGTGCCAGCAGCTTAGCTGGACAGGATTCCTATGGCTACACCTTC. Translation gives CASSLAGQDSYGYTF.